The 4 T cell receptor beta chains in this list originate from one sample, sequenced in a study of CD8 T cells in ankylosing spondylitis. TCRdb re-derived calls from the 5' RACE reads in MiXCR, one entry per CDR3 protein. In the table there are hundreds of thousands of distinct CDR3 sequences, 8% to 9% of which are singletons. Sequencing was performed on blood, either unsorted or a sorted T cell fraction (not recorded which). Receptors were obtained from a female donor with ankylosing spondylitis or in good health (not recorded which).

This clonotype has a count of ten or more. V and J are TRBV5-1 and TRBJ1-2, with 8 bases identical to TRBD1. The trim removed 1 base at V and 4 bases at J, leaving 6 bases unmatched. The CDR3 is made up of 15 amino acids. Germline V gene sequence: CDR1 SGHRS, CDR2 YFSETQ. Written as DNA, the CDR3 is TGCGCCAGCAGCTTGAGTCGTGACAGGGGCTATGGCTACACCTTC. Protein: CASSLSRDRGYGYTF.

The sample holds many counts of this clonotype. The chain has TRBV6-5 and TRBJ2-6, with a weak D call TRBD1 (5 bases). The CDR3 totals 17 residues. Germline CDR1 is MNHEY and CDR2 is SVGAGI. Trimming pared 0 bases from V and 4 bases from J, leaving 13 bases between. For the CDR3, the DNA is TGTGCCAGCAGTTACTCGGCGAGACAGACCGGGGCCAACGTCCTGACTTTC. Amino acid sequence: CASSYSARQTGANVLTF.

The rearrangement joins TRBV11-2 to TRBJ2-5; a weak D match, TRBD2 (5 bases). The germline gives CDR1 SGHAT, CDR2 FQNNGV. V was shortened by 0 bases and J by 7 bases, with 18 bases between the two germline ends. The CDR3 extends over 16 amino acids. The CDR3 spells CASSLDRGGLTGTQYF. Written as DNA, the CDR3 is TGTGCCAGCAGCTTAGATCGGGGTGGACTTACCGGGACCCAGTACTTC.

This clonotype was found many times. V is TRBV5-5 and J is TRBJ2-1, with D possibly called TRBD1 or TRBD2 (5 bases each). The germline V gene encodes CDR1 SGHKS and CDR2 YYEKEE (reference sequence). CDR3 length: 13 amino acids. Trimming cost V 0 bases and J 15 bases, with 16 bases left between them. The CDR3 is CASSLGAGTFAFF. DNA for the CDR3: TGTGCCAGCAGCTTGGGGGCAGGGACCTTCGCGTTCTTC.